A selection of T cell receptor beta chains follows, all from one sample in a study of vaccination effects on CD4 cells after COVID-19. No antigen is known for these receptors. Measured with immunoSEQ multiplex PCR; TCRdb has only the in-frame clones, and not every one. Of approximately 87,000 clones in the sample, approximately 81% were seen once. The sample in question was CD4+ T cells from PBMCs cultured with HCoV-229E spike peptides, obtained before COVID-19 vaccination. The receptor set was obtained from a human donor who received a COVID-19 vaccine. Both conserved end residues are trimmed from each CDR3. The order of the fields is V gene, J gene, D gene, CDR3 length, CDR3 protein. The D gene is left open where the match is weak.

v_call: TRBV6-5; j_call: TRBJ1-1; d_call: .; cdr3_length: 10; cdr3_aa: ASRFPNTEAF
v_call: TRBV10-2; j_call: TRBJ1-4; d_call: .; cdr3_length: 11; cdr3_aa: ASSESAEAKLF
v_call: TRBV3-1/TRBV3-2; j_call: TRBJ1-1; d_call: .; cdr3_length: 12; cdr3_aa: ASSQGTVNTEAF
v_call: TRBV10-3; j_call: TRBJ1-5; d_call: .; cdr3_length: 12; cdr3_aa: AAGGGDHNQPQH
v_call: TRBV6-1; j_call: TRBJ1-4; d_call: TRBD1; cdr3_length: 15; cdr3_aa: ASSDPGQGIHNEKLF
v_call: TRBV9; j_call: TRBJ2-1; d_call: TRBD2; cdr3_length: 16; cdr3_aa: ASSAPYSGTSLYNEQF
v_call: TRBV7-3; j_call: TRBJ2-1; d_call: .; cdr3_length: 14; cdr3_aa: ASSETGDQDWNEQF
v_call: TRBV3-1/TRBV3-2; j_call: TRBJ2-3; d_call: TRBD1; cdr3_length: 15; cdr3_aa: ASSQCRQGAKVDTQY
v_call: TRBV5-6; j_call: TRBJ1-6; d_call: .; cdr3_length: 12; cdr3_aa: ASSLVGGNSPLH
v_call: TRBV11-3; j_call: TRBJ1-1; d_call: .; cdr3_length: 11; cdr3_aa: ASSLEVNTEAF
v_call: TRBV5-1; j_call: TRBJ2-3; d_call: TRBD1; cdr3_length: 12; cdr3_aa: ASSYGQGSDTQY
v_call: TRBV18; j_call: TRBJ1-1; d_call: .; cdr3_length: 13; cdr3_aa: ASSPPGVFGTEAF
v_call: TRBV18; j_call: TRBJ2-3; d_call: TRBD2; cdr3_length: 13; cdr3_aa: ASSPPNSGGDTQY
v_call: TRBV28; j_call: TRBJ2-2; d_call: .; cdr3_length: 15; cdr3_aa: ASSLSQSTGNTGELF
v_call: TRBV18; j_call: TRBJ2-6; d_call: TRBD1; cdr3_length: 15; cdr3_aa: ASSDTGGDAGANVLT
v_call: TRBV7-2; j_call: TRBJ1-5; d_call: .; cdr3_length: 12; cdr3_aa: ASSTQGGNQPQH
v_call: TRBV28; j_call: TRBJ1-3; d_call: .; cdr3_length: 11; cdr3_aa: ASMGRTGNTIY
v_call: TRBV7-3; j_call: TRBJ1-6; d_call: TRBD1; cdr3_length: 11; cdr3_aa: ATRTGGNSPLH
v_call: TRBV19; j_call: TRBJ2-1; d_call: .; cdr3_length: 13; cdr3_aa: ASSMARGGYNEQF